Below are 18 T cell receptor beta chains sequenced from a single sample in a study of shared clonotypes between healthy human individuals. Sequenced by immunoSEQ multiplex PCR; TCRdb stores in-frame clones only, minus some. The data hold around 1 million clones, with less than 85% observed a single time. The sequencing input was memory CD4+ T cells sorted from blood. Subset of the sample: CD45RA-negative fraction. The source is a man aged 18 to 29 in good health.

Notes on this clone: Other DNA variants within this sample encode the same CDR3. This rearrangement joins TRBV5-6 to TRBJ2-3; no clear D gene. The germline V and J ends were trimmed by 2 bases and 6 bases, with 4 bases remaining between them. Germline V CDR1 and CDR2: SGHDT, YYEEEE. The CDR3 is made up of 11 amino acids. The CDR3 coding sequence is TGTGCCAGCAGCTTAAGGGATACGCAGTATTTT. It yields the protein CASSLRDTQYF.

The chain has TRBV5-6 and TRBJ2-3; TRBD2 aligns across 9 bases. Germline V gene data show CDR1 as SGHDT and CDR2 as YYEEEE. The CDR3 has 17 amino acids. Losses at the gene ends were 0 bases for V and 2 bases for J; bases not matched to a gene: 7. The CDR3, as DNA: TGTGCCAGCAGCTTGGGAGCGGGAGGTCGTTCCACAGATACGCAGTATTTT. This encodes CASSLGAGGRSTDTQYF. Looking up the rest from reference TRBV5-6 and TRBJ2-3 gives the full variable domain: DAGVTQSPTHLIKTRGQQVTLRCSPKSGHDTVSWYQQALGQGPQFIFQYYEEEERQRGNFPDRFSGHQFPNYSSELNVNALLLGDSALYLCASSLGAGGRSTDTQYFGPGTRLTVL.

With respect to this clone: The sample contains more than one DNA sequence encoding this CDR3. V is TRBV7-2 and J is TRBJ2-3; no clear D. Germline CDR1 SGHTA, CDR2 FQGNSA. The V end lost 6 bases, the J end lost 0 bases, and 13 bases lay between the germline ends. The CDR3 spans 15 residues. The CDR3 nucleotides are TGTGCCAGCAGTCCCCAGTCGACTAGCACAGATACGCAGTATTTT. It specifies CASSPQSTSTDTQYF.

V and J are TRBV6-5 and TRBJ1-5; TRBD1 matches 7 bases. V was clipped by 4 bases and J by 2 bases; unmatched bases: 2. The germline V gene has CDR1 MNHEY and CDR2 SVGAGI. This CDR3 has 14 amino acids. CDR3: CASSSGQGNQPQHF. Written as DNA, the CDR3 is TGTGCCAGCAGTTCCGGACAGGGCAATCAGCCCCAGCATTTT.

The chain employs TRBV18 and TRBJ2-5; 8 bases match TRBD1. After removal of 3 bases from V and 7 bases from J, the junction contained 10 bases not matched to a gene. The germline V gene has CDR1 KGHSH and CDR2 LQKENI. The CDR3 is 15 amino acids. CDR3 residues: CASSPSTGQGATQYF. The DNA for the CDR3 is TGTGCCAGCTCACCGTCGACAGGACAGGGAGCGACCCAGTACTTC.

As regards this clone: Additional DNA sequences in this sample encode the identical CDR3. V gene TRBV27 combines with J gene TRBJ2-5; the D is unclear. From germline, CDR1 is MNHEY and CDR2 SMNVEV (reference sequence). This CDR3 spans 12 amino acids. V was cut by 5 bases and J by 7 bases, with 11 bases left in between. In DNA, the CDR3 is TGTGCCAGCAGTCCGCCCGGTAGGACCCAGTACTTC. This sequence encodes CASSPPGRTQYF.

The chain is built from TRBV29-1 and TRBJ2-2, with D unclear. CDR3 size: 14 residues. V was pared by 6 bases and J by 2 bases, with 13 bases between. Per germline, CDR1 SQVTM and CDR2 ANQGSEA. CDR3 sequence: CSVAPGDNTGELFF. The CDR3 DNA is TGCAGCGTGGCCCCGGGCGACAACACCGGGGAGCTGTTTTTT.

The chain combines TRBV11-2 with TRBJ1-4; 10 bases are a match to TRBD1. This CDR3 has 15 residues. The germline CDR1 and CDR2 sequences are SGHAT and FQNNGV. V gave up 5 bases and J gave up 7 bases; unmatched junction bases: 7. This CDR3 is CASSRRGQGIEKLFF. The CDR3 DNA reads TGTGCCAGCAGCAGAAGGGGACAGGGGATTGAAAAACTGTTTTTT.

V usage is TRBV25-1 and J usage is TRBJ2-3; 7 nucleotides align to TRBD2. Per the germline V gene, CDR1 is MGHDK and CDR2 is SYGVNS. V shed 5 bases and J 2 bases; nucleotides not matched to a gene: 7. This CDR3 has 15 residues. The DNA for the CDR3 is TGTGCCAGCAGTCCGCGGGGGAAAGCCACAGATACGCAGTATTTT. This translates into CASSPRGKATDTQYF. The whole variable domain, filled in from reference TRBV25-1 and TRBJ2-3, reads EADIYQTPRYLVIGTGKKITLECSQTMGHDKMYWYQQDPGMELHLIHYSYGVNSTEKGDLSSESTVSRIRTEHFPLTLESARPSHTSQYLCASSPRGKATDTQYFGPGTRLTVL.

Many counts were recorded for this clone. The V gene is TRBV11-3, the J gene TRBJ2-1, with 13 bases that match TRBD2. J lost 10 bases, V lost 5 bases, and 8 bases had no gene match. There are 15 residues in the CDR3. Germline assignment: CDR1 SGHNT and CDR2 YENEEA. Here the CDR3 reads CASSRGLAGEWEQFF. CDR3 nucleotides: TGTGCCAGCAGCAGAGGACTAGCGGGAGAGTGGGAGCAGTTCTTC.

The chain combines TRBV2 with TRBJ2-7; perhaps D is TRBD1 or TRBD2 (5 bases each). This CDR3 is 13 amino acids long. The V gene lost 7 bases and the J gene lost 0 bases, with 10 bases spanning the gap. The V gene's germline CDR1 is SNHLY and CDR2 FYNNEI. CDR3 DNA sequence: TGTGCCAGCAATGGGGGTAACTCCTACGAGCAGTACTTC. Encoded protein: CASNGGNSYEQYF.

The CDR3 DNA reads TGTGCCAGCAACCCCCCGGACAGGGGGTTCATGAACACTGAAGCTTTCTTT. Its translation is CASNPPDRGFMNTEAFF. This rearrangement joins TRBV7-2 to TRBJ1-1, with 10 bases lining up with TRBD1. Germline V CDR1 and CDR2: SGHTA, FQGNSA. V shed 7 bases, J shed 0 bases, and the junction held 11 bases outside the gene matches. This CDR3 comprises 17 residues.

The rearrangement uses TRBV11-2 and TRBJ2-7, with TRBD1 matching 10 bases. The CDR3 sequence is 15 residues long. Germline V lookup: CDR1 SGHAT, CDR2 FQNNGV. Germline trimming cut 8 bases from V and 0 bases from J; bases unmatched to any gene: 7. CDR3 DNA: TGTGCCAGCGCCCCGGGGACAGGGGCCTCCTACGAGCAGTACTTC. Translated, it gives CASAPGTGASYEQYF.

V is TRBV4-3 and J is TRBJ1-2; D is uncertain. The CDR3 extends over 15 amino acids. V was cut by 0 bases and J by 8 bases, with 16 bases left in between. From germline, CDR1 is LGHNA and CDR2 YSLEER. CDR3 DNA: TGCGCCAGCAGCCAAGAGGCTACCGCCAAGGGAGGCTACACCTTC. It yields the protein CASSQEATAKGGYTF.

This chain links TRBV7-2 with TRBJ1-4, with D tentatively TRBD1 (6 bases). V shed 2 bases and J shed 8 bases, with 12 bases lying between them. The CDR3 length is 14 residues. The germline gives CDR1 SGHTA, CDR2 FQGNSA. The CDR3 sequence: CASSLWGQGEKLFF. The CDR3 bases are TGTGCCAGCAGCTTATGGGGCCAGGGGGAAAAACTGTTTTTT. Together with reference TRBV7-2 and TRBJ1-4, the CDR3 gives the full variable domain: GAGVSQSPSNKVTEKGKDVELRCDPISGHTALYWYRQSLGQGLEFLIYFQGNSAPDKSGLPSDRFSAERTGGSVSTLTIQRTQQEDSAVYLCASSLWGQGEKLFFGSGTQLSVL.

This clone was picked up one time. This CDR3 reads CASSLRQVTRGDTQYF. CDR3 DNA: TGTGCCAGCAGCTTACGCCAGGTGACTAGGGGCGATACGCAGTATTTT. The V gene is TRBV11-1, the J gene TRBJ2-3, with D possibly being TRBD2 (6 bases). There are 16 residues in the CDR3. V was shortened by 2 bases and J by 6 bases, with 18 bases between the two germline ends. Germline CDR1 reads SGHAT; CDR2 reads FQDESV (reference sequence).

The chain employs TRBV2 and TRBJ1-4; no firm D call. The CDR3 contains 14 residues. Looked up from germline, CDR1 is SNHLY and CDR2 is FYNNEI. V gave up 4 bases and J gave up 0 bases, with 6 bases separating them. Here the CDR3 DNA reads TGTGCCAGCAGTGTAGCTTCAACTAATGAAAAACTGTTTTTT. Protein sequence: CASSVASTNEKLFF. Combining the CDR3 with reference TRBV2 and TRBJ1-4 gives the whole variable domain EPEVTQTPSHQVTQMGQEVILRCVPISNHLYFYWYRQILGQKVEFLVSFYNNEISEKSEIFDDQFSVERPDGSNFTLKIRSTKLEDSAMYFCASSVASTNEKLFFGSGTQLSVL.

This clone was detected only a few times. The chain uses TRBV29-1 and TRBJ1-2; TRBD1 might be the D (6 bases). The CDR3 runs to 13 residues. V was trimmed by 4 bases and J by 2 bases, leaving 11 bases between them. CDR1 is SQVTM, CDR2 ANQGSEA, per germline. CDR3 sequence reads: CSVAGGSNYGYTF. Written as DNA, the CDR3 is TGCAGCGTTGCCGGGGGCTCGAACTATGGCTACACCTTC.